The 22 T cell receptor beta chains below were found in one sample sequenced in a study of shared clonotypes between healthy human individuals (TCRdb year 2020). CD8 naive samples were CD45RO-negative cells positively selected for CCR7, giving a CD45RA+CCR7+ population that excluded TemRA cells. The protocol used for the library was the immunoSEQ multiplex PCR assay. This immuneACCESS table, as held by TCRdb, lists in-frame sequences with V and J called but not all clones. Of the missing ones, under half trace to an unresolved V gene in checked studies; the others have no known cause. Recorded for this sample are roughly 650,000 clones; approximately 96% of them occurred a single time. The leading ten clones occupy approximately 0.12% of the sample. The sequencing input was naive CD8+ T cells sorted from blood. The sample's cell subset or site label, decoded: CD45RA+CCR7+. All receptors come from a woman in her 30s in good health.

The chain has TRBV19 and TRBJ1-1; 8 bases align to TRBD1. The germline gives CDR1 LNHDA, CDR2 SQIVND (reference sequence). This CDR3 has 11 amino acids. The V gene end was trimmed by 7 bases and the J gene end by 6 bases; junction bases not matched to a gene: 1. In DNA, the CDR3 is TGTGCCAGTATACAGGGGGCTGAAGCTTTCTTT. This sequence encodes CASIQGAEAFF.

J is TRBJ1-2 and V is TRBV19, with D unresolved. This CDR3 has 11 residues. The germline V and J ends were trimmed by 5 bases and 5 bases, with 6 bases remaining between them. Germline CDR1 is LNHDA and CDR2 is SQIVND (reference sequence). CDR3 sequence (DNA): TGTGCCAGTAGTTCGACATATGGCTACACCTTC. Translation: CASSSTYGYTF.

The chain combines TRBV27 with TRBJ2-7, with TRBD2 matching 8 bases. Germline assignment: CDR1 MNHEY and CDR2 SMNVEV (reference sequence). This CDR3 contains 14 residues. V was pared by 4 bases and J by 3 bases, with 5 bases of the junction left unmatched. The CDR3 here is CASSSGGGNYEQYF. For the CDR3, the DNA is TGTGCCAGCAGTTCCGGGGGGGGGAACTACGAGCAGTACTTC.

This clone was seen only once. The chain uses TRBV4-2 and TRBJ2-7; D is ambiguous. The CDR3 contains 12 residues. CDR1 is LGHNA, CDR2 YNFKEQ, per germline. V was pared by 0 bases and J by 4 bases, with 4 bases between. CDR3 nucleotides: TGTGCCAGCAGCCAAGATACATACGAGCAGTACTTC. This translates into CASSQDTYEQYF.

The rearrangement uses TRBV11-2 and TRBJ2-1; D unclear. This CDR3 is 14 amino acids long. Deletions cut 1 base from V and 8 bases from J, with 12 bases between. Germline lookup yields CDR1 SGHAT and CDR2 FQNNGV. CDR3 residues: CASSLAALTYEQFF. The CDR3 DNA reads TGTGCCAGCAGCTTAGCAGCACTGACGTATGAGCAGTTCTTC.

The rearrangement uses TRBV27 and TRBJ2-1; TRBD2 matches at 7 bases. With V trimmed by 6 bases and J by 7 bases, 9 bases remained unmatched. The germline gives CDR1 MNHEY, CDR2 SMNVEV (reference sequence). The CDR3 spans 14 residues. In DNA form, the CDR3 reads TGTGCCAGCAGCCAGATCGGGAGGTCTAATGAGCAGTTCTTC. This sequence encodes CASSQIGRSNEQFF.

The V call is TRBV28, the J call TRBJ2-7; TRBD1 matches at 7 bases. This CDR3 has 16 residues. Germline CDR1 MDHEN, CDR2 SYDVKM. The V gene end was trimmed by 0 bases and the J gene end by 4 bases; junction bases not matched to a gene: 9. The chain's CDR3 is CASSLWGQFIRYEQYF. DNA for the CDR3: TGTGCCAGCAGTTTATGGGGACAGTTCATCCGGTACGAGCAGTACTTC.

In its sample, this clone was seen once. The V and J genes are TRBV21-1 and TRBJ2-1; the table's D call, TRBD2, has no DNA check behind it. TRBV21-1 constitutes a pseudogene. The CDR3 spans 16 residues. The CDR3 spells CASCLMARDPYNEQFF. The CDR3 DNA sequence: TGTGCCAGCTGTTTAATGGCGCGGGATCCCTACAATGAGCAGTTCTTC.

The CDR3 sequence is CAWSRGLYEQYF. CDR3 coding DNA: TGTGCCTGGAGCCGGGGCCTCTACGAGCAGTACTTC. The chain is built from TRBV30 and TRBJ2-7, with D perhaps assigned TRBD1 or TRBD2 (5 bases each). Trimming left V 3 bases short and J 3 bases short, with 9 bases between. The CDR3 totals 12 residues. Per the germline V gene, CDR1 is GTSNPN and CDR2 is SVGIG (reference sequence).

The rearrangement uses TRBV27 and TRBJ2-3, with 7 bases fitting TRBD2. V was clipped by 5 bases and J by 2 bases; unmatched bases: 10. CDR3 length: 16 residues. Germline-derived CDR1 and CDR2 are MNHEY and SMNVEV (reference sequence). The CDR3 bases are TGTGCCAGCAGTACCCTAGCGGTGCTAGCCACAGATACGCAGTATTTT. Translated: CASSTLAVLATDTQYF.

This sequence joins TRBV4-1 and TRBJ1-1; 10 nucleotides agree with TRBD1. After removal of 0 bases from V and 0 bases from J, the junction contained 16 bases not matched to a gene. Looked up from germline, CDR1 is MGHRA and CDR2 is YSYEKL. This CDR3 has 21 residues. The CDR3 DNA follows: TGCGCCAGCAGCCAAGAGAATTGGGCCGGGACAGGGGAAGGGATGAACACTGAAGCTTTCTTT. Its protein is CASSQENWAGTGEGMNTEAFF.

V and J are TRBV27 and TRBJ1-1; TRBD1 might be the D (5 bases). CDR3 length: 13 amino acids. Trimming left V 7 bases short and J 2 bases short, with 11 bases between. From germline, CDR1 is MNHEY and CDR2 SMNVEV (reference sequence). CDR3 nucleotides: TGTGCCAGCATTGGGGGGAGCAACACTGAAGCTTTCTTT. This encodes CASIGGSNTEAFF.

The J gene is TRBJ2-2, the V gene TRBV25-1, with D perhaps matching TRBD2 (5 bases). Per the germline V gene, CDR1 is MGHDK and CDR2 is SYGVNS. The CDR3 extends over 14 amino acids. The V end lost 10 bases, the J end lost 1 base, and 13 bases lay between the germline ends. CDR3 bases: TGTGCCATCGGAAGCGGCCAGAACACCGGGGAGCTGTTTTTT. It yields the protein CAIGSGQNTGELFF.

For the CDR3, the DNA is TGTGCCTGGAGTCCCAGGGTTCCTGGGGCCAACGTCCTGACTTTC. This translates into CAWSPRVPGANVLTF. The chain has TRBV30 and TRBJ2-6, with a possible D match to TRBD1 (5 bases). Trimming took off 2 bases at V and 2 bases at J, with 10 bases between the two ends. CDR3 length: 15 residues. Germline loops: CDR1 GTSNPN, CDR2 SVGIG (reference sequence).

The chain couples TRBV7-8 to TRBJ2-7, with TRBD2 matching 13 bases. Germline-derived CDR1 and CDR2 are SGHVS and FQNEAQ. The CDR3 runs to 14 residues. V was pared by 6 bases and J by 5 bases, with 4 bases of the junction left unmatched. For the CDR3, the DNA is TGTGCCAGCAGATTGACTAGCGGGAGGAACGAGCAGTACTTC. Protein product: CASRLTSGRNEQYF.

The V call is TRBV7-8, the J call TRBJ2-7; possibly TRBD1 for D (5 bases). V was clipped by 1 base and J by 3 bases, with 10 bases between them. Germline loops: CDR1 SGHVS, CDR2 FQNEAQ. This CDR3 is built from 14 residues. The CDR3, as DNA: TGTGCCAGCAGCTTAGGTCAGGGAAACTACGAGCAGTACTTC. Its translation is CASSLGQGNYEQYF. Based on the CDR3 plus reference TRBV7-8 and TRBJ2-7, the full variable domain is GAGVSQSPRYKVAKRGQDVALRCDPISGHVSLFWYQQALGQGPEFLTYFQNEAQLDKSGLPSDRFFAERPEGSVSTLKIQRTQQEDSAVYLCASSLGQGNYEQYFGPGTRLTVT.

J is TRBJ2-7 and V is TRBV19, with D perhaps matching TRBD1 or TRBD2 (5 bases each). The CDR3 extends over 13 amino acids. Germline V gene data show CDR1 as LNHDA and CDR2 as SQIVND (reference sequence). Trimming pared 9 bases from V and 5 bases from J, leaving 17 bases between. CDR3 residues: CASNRDRLDEQYF. CDR3 nucleotide sequence: TGTGCCAGCAACCGGGACCGGCTCGACGAGCAGTACTTC.

The rearrangement links TRBV7-6 to TRBJ2-1; possibly TRBD1 for D (6 bases). The CDR3 is 14 amino acids. Per germline, CDR1 SGHVS and CDR2 FNYEAQ. V was cut by 5 bases and J by 2 bases, with 10 bases left in between. The CDR3 is CASSPGQTYNEQFF. In DNA, the CDR3 is TGTGCCAGCAGCCCAGGACAGACCTACAATGAGCAGTTCTTC.

The rearrangement uses TRBV7-8 and TRBJ2-3, with 13 positions matching TRBD2. CDR1 SGHVS and CDR2 FQNEAQ come from the germline V gene. After removal of 4 bases from V and 2 bases from J, the junction contained 3 bases not matched to a gene. The CDR3 has 16 amino acids. This chain's CDR3 is CASSSGLAGYTDTQYF. DNA for the CDR3: TGTGCCAGCAGCTCGGGACTAGCGGGATACACAGATACGCAGTATTTT.

This clone showed up just once. The chain has TRBV7-9 and TRBJ2-1, with 8 positions matching TRBD2. CDR3 length: 16 amino acids. With V trimmed by 6 bases and J by 4 bases, 11 bases remained unmatched. Germline CDR1 is SEHNR and CDR2 is FQNEAQ (reference sequence). CDR3 region: CASRGLSGSSYNEQFF. The CDR3 bases are TGTGCCAGCAGGGGATTAAGCGGGAGTTCGTACAATGAGCAGTTCTTC.

The gene calls are TRBV27 and TRBJ1-1, with a tentative D call TRBD1 (6 bases). In germline, CDR1 is MNHEY, CDR2 SMNVEV (reference sequence). Trimming cost V 8 bases and J 3 bases, with 19 bases left between them. The CDR3 loop spans 15 amino acids. The CDR3 DNA sequence: TGTGCCAGCTCCTTAAGGGGGGGCGCGGACACTGAAGCTTTCTTT. It specifies CASSLRGGADTEAFF.

The chain combines TRBV5-1 with TRBJ2-1, with unresolved D. Germline V lookup: CDR1 SGHRS, CDR2 YFSETQ. This CDR3 is 13 amino acids long. Trimming stripped 5 bases from V and 8 bases from J, with 14 bases between. The CDR3 spells CASRGKGIDEQFF. The CDR3, as DNA: TGCGCCAGCAGGGGAAAGGGTATCGATGAGCAGTTCTTC.